This paragraph reports one TCR beta chain. The protocol was immunoSEQ multiplex PCR, while the TCRdb copy is restricted to in-frame clones and leaves out a portion. The table lists 450,000 to 600,000 clones, about 85% of them singletons. The data were obtained in a study of blood T cell repertoires in COVID-19. Whole-study context: The study drew acute and convalescent COVID-19 samples from the United States, Italy and Spain.

The CDR3 spans 15 residues. Looked up from germline, CDR1 is SNHLY and CDR2 is FYNNEI. The V and J ends lost 6 bases and 6 bases respectively, with 15 bases between them. Recruitment covered 25 or so US areas and drew participants whose ages spanned 18 to 89 years. The chain couples TRBV2 to TRBJ1-6; perhaps TRBD1 as D (6 bases). Material: PBMCs or T cells enriched from blood (not recorded which). This clonotype was sampled from a woman aged 18-30 years who had recovered from COVID-19. CDR3: CASSFGRGPNSPLHF. The CDR3 DNA is TGTGCCAGCAGCTTCGGCAGGGGTCCTAATTCACCCCTCCACTTT.